This TCR beta chain comes out of a study of OX40 agonist ivuxolimab in advanced cancers. Produced via immunoSEQ multiplex PCR; TCRdb's table is partial and in-frame only. Among around 61,000 clones listed, roughly 80% were seen once. The germline CDR1 and CDR2 sequences are MDHEN and SYDVKM. V dropped 2 bases and J dropped 12 bases, with 13 bases sitting between them. This CDR3 contains 12 residues. This receptor was identified in an adult with an advanced solid tumor such as melanoma, head and neck, liver or kidney cancer. The chain recombines TRBV28 with TRBJ1-1; tentative D call: TRBD1 (5 bases). The material sequenced was CD4+ or CD8+ T cells sorted from blood, taken in a trial of the OX40 agonist ivuxolimab. The CDR3 DNA reads TGTGCCAGCAGTTTAAGAAGAGGGGTAACTTTCTTT. This sequence encodes CASSLRRGVTFF. The full variable domain, in which reference TRBV28 and TRBJ1-1 provide the parts outside the CDR3, is DVKVTQSSRYLVKRTGEKVFLECVQDMDHENMFWYRQDPGLGLRLIYFSYDVKMKEKGDIPEGYSVSREKKERFSLILESASTNQTSMYLCASSLRRGVTFFGQGTRLTVV.